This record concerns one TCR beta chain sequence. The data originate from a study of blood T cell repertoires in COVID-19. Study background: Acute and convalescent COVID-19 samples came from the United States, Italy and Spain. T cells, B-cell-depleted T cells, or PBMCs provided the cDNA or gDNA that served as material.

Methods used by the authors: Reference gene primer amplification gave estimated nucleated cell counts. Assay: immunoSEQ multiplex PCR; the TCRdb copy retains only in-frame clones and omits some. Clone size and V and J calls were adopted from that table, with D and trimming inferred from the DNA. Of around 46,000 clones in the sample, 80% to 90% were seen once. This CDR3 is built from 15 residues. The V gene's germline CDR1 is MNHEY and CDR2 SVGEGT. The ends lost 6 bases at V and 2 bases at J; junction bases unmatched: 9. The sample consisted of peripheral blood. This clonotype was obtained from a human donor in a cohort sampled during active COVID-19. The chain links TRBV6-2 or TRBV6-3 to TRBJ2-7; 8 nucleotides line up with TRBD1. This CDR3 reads CASSIRDRGAYEQYF. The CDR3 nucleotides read TGTGCCAGCAGCATAAGAGACAGGGGCGCCTACGAGCAGTACTTC.